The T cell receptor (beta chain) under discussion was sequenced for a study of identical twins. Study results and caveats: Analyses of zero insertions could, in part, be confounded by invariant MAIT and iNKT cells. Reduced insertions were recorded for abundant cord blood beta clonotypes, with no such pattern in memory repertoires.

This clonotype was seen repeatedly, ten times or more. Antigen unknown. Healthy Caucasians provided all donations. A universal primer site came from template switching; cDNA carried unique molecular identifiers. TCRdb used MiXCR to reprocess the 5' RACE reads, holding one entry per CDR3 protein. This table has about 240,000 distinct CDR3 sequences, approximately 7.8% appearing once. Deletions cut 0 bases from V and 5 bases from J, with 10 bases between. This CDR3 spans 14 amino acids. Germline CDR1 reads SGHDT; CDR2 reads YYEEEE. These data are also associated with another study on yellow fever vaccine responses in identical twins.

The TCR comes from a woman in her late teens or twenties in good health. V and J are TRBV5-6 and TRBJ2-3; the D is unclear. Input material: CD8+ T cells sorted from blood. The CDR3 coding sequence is TGTGCCAGCAGCTTGGGGCAGGATAAAGATACGCAGTATTTT. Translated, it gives CASSLGQDKDTQYF.